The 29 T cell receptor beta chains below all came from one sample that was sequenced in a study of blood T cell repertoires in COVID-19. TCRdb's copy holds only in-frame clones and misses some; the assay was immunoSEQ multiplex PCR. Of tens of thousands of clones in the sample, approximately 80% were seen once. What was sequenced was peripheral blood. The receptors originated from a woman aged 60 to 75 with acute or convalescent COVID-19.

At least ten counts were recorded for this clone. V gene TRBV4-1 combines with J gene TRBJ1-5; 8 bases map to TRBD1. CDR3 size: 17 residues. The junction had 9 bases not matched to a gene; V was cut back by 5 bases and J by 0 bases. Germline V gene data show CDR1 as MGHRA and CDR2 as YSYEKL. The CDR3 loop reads CASSIRTGIDSNQPQHF. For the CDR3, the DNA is TGCGCCAGCAGCATTCGGACAGGGATAGATAGCAATCAGCCCCAGCATTTT.

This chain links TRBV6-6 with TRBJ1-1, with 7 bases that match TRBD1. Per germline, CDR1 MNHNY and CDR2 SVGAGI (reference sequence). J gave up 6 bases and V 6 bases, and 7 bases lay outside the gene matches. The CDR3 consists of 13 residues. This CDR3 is CASSQTGVAEAFF. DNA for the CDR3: TGTGCCAGCAGCCAAACAGGGGTCGCTGAAGCTTTCTTT.

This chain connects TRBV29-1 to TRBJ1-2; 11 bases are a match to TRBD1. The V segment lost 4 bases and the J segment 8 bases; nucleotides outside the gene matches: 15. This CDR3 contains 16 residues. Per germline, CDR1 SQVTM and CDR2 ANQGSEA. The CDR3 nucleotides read TGCAGCGTTGCCGGGGGGGGCGGACAGGGGGCTCGAGGCTACACCTTC. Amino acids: CSVAGGGGQGARGYTF. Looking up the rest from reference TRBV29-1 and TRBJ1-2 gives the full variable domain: SAVISQKPSRDICQRGTSLTIQCQVDSQVTMMFWYRQQPGQSLTLIATANQGSEATYESGFVIDKFPISRPNLTFSTLTVSNMSPEDSSIYLCSVAGGGGQGARGYTFGSGTRLTVV.

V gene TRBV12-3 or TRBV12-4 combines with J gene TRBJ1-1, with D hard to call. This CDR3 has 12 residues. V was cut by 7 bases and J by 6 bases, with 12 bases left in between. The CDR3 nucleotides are TGTGCCAGCACCACTCGTACTGCTGAAGCTTTCTTT. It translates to CASTTRTAEAFF.

The CDR3 nucleotides are TGTGCCAGCAGCTTAACAAGTTCCTCCTACAATGAGCAGTTCTTC. This sequence encodes CASSLTSSSYNEQFF. V gene TRBV7-2 combines with J gene TRBJ2-1; D call uncertain. The CDR3 length is 15 residues. Germline CDR1 is SGHTA and CDR2 is FQGNSA. V gave up 2 bases and J gave up 0 bases, with 8 bases separating them.

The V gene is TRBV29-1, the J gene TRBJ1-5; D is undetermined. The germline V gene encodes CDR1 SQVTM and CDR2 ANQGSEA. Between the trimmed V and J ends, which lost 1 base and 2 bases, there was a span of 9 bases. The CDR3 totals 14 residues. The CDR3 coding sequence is TGCAGCGTTGAAGTCGGGGTGGGCAATCAGCCCCAGCATTTT. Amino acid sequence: CSVEVGVGNQPQHF.

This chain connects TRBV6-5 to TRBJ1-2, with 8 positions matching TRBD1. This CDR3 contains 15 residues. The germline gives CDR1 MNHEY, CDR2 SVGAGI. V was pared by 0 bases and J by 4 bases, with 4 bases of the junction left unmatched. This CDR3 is CASSYSRQGSYGYTF. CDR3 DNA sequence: TGTGCCAGCAGTTACTCGAGACAGGGGAGCTATGGCTACACCTTC.

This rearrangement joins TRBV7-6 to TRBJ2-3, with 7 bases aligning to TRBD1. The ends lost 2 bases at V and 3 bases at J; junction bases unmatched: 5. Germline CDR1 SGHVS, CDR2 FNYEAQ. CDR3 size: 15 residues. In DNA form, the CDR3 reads TGTGCCAGCAGCTTAACGACAGGGTCTACAGATACGCAGTATTTT. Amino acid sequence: CASSLTTGSTDTQYF.

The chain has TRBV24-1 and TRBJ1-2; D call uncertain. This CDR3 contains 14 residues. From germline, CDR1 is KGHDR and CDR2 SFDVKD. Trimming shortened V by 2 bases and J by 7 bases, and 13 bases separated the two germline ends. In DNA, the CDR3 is TGTGCCACCAGTGATTCCCGGGGTAGCGGTGGCTACACCTTC. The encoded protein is CATSDSRGSGGYTF.

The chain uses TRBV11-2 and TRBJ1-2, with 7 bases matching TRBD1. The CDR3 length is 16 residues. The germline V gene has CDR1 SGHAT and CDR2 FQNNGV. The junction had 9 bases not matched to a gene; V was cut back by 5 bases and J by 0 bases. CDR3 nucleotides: TGTGCCAGCAGCCAATTACAGGGGACGGCTAACTATGGCTACACCTTC. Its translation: CASSQLQGTANYGYTF.

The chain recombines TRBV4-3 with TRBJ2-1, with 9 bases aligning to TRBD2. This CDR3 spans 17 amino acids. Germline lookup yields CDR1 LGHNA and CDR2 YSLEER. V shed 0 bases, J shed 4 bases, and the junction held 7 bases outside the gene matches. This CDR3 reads CASSQDRRLAVYNEQFF. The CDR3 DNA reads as TGCGCCAGCAGCCAAGATCGAAGACTAGCGGTTTACAATGAGCAGTTCTTC.

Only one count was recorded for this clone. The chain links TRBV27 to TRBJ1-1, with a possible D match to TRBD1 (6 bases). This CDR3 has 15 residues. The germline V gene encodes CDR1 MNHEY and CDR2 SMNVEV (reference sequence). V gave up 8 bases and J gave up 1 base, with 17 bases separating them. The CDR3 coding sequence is TGTGCCAGCGGCCCCGGTGGCAGGGGGAACACTGAAGCTTTCTTT. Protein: CASGPGGRGNTEAFF.

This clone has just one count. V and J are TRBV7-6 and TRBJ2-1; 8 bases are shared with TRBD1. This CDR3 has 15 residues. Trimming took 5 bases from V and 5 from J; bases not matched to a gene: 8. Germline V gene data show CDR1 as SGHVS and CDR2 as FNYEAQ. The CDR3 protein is CASSPGQGRDNEQFF. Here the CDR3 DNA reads TGTGCCAGCAGCCCTGGACAGGGTCGGGACAATGAGCAGTTCTTC.

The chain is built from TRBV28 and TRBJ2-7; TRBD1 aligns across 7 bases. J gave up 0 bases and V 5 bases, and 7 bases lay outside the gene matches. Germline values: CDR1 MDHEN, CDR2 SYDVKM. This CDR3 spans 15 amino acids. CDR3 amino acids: CASSPRTGRSYEQYF. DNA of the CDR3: TGTGCCAGCAGTCCCCGGACAGGCCGCTCCTACGAGCAGTACTTC.

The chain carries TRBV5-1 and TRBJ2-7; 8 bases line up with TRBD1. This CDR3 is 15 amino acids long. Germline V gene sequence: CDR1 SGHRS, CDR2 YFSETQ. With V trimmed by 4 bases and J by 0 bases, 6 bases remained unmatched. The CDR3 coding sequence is TGCGCCAGCAGCCAGACAGGGGATAACTCCTACGAGCAGTACGTC. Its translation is CASSQTGDNSYEQYV.

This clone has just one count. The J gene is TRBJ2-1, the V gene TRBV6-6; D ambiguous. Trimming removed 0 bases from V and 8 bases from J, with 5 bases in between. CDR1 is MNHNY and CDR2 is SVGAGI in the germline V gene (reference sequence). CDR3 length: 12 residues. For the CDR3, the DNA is TGTGCCAGCAGTTACTCAGGAGATGAGCAGTTCTTC. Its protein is CASSYSGDEQFF.

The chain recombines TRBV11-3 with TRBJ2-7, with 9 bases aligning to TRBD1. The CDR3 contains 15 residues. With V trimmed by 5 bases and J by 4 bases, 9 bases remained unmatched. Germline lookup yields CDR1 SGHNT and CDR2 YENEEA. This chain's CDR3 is CASSVQGASPYEQYF. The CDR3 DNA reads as TGTGCCAGCAGCGTACAGGGGGCAAGCCCTTACGAGCAGTACTTC. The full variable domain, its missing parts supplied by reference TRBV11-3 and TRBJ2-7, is EAGVVQSPRYKIIEKKQPVAFWCNPISGHNTLYWYLQNLGQGPELLIRYENEEAVDDSQLPKDRFSAERLKGVDSTLKIQPAELGDSAVYLCASSVQGASPYEQYFGPGTRLTVT.

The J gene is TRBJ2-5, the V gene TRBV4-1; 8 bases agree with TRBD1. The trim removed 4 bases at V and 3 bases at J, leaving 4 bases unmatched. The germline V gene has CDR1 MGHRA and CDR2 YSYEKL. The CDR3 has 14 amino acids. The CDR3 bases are TGCGCCAGCAGCCTAGGACAGGGCGAAGAGACCCAGTACTTC. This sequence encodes CASSLGQGEETQYF.

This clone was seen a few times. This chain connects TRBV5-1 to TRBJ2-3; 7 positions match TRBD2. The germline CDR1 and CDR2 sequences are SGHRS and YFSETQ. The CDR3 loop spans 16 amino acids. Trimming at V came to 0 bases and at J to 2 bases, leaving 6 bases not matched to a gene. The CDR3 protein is CASSLVGGGLTDTQYF. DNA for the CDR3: TGCGCCAGCAGCTTGGTGGGGGGGGGACTCACAGATACGCAGTATTTT.

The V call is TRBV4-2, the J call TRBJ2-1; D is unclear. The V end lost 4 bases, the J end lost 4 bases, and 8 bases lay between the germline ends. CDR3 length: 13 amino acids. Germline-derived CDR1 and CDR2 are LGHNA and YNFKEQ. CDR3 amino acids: CASSPQMYNEQFF. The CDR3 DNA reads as TGTGCCAGCAGCCCCCAGATGTACAATGAGCAGTTCTTC.

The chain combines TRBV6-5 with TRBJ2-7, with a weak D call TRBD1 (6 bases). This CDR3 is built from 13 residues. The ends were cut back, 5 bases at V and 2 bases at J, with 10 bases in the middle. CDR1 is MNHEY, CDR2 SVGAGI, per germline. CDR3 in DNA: TGTGCCAGCAGTAGAACAGGGCCCTACGAGCAGTACTTC. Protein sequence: CASSRTGPYEQYF.

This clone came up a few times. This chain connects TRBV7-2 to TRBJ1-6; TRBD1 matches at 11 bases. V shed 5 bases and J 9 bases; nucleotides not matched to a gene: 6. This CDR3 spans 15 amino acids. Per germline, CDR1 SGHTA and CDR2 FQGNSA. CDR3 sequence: CASSIPGQGGSPLHF. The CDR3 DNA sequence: TGTGCCAGCAGCATCCCGGGACAGGGGGGTTCACCCCTCCACTTT.

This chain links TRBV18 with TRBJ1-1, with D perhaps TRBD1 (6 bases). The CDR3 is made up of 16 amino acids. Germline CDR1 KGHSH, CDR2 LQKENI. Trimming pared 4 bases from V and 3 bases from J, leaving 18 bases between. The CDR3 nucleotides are TGTGCCAGCTCACAACAGGGTGTGGGGACGGACACTGAAGCTTTCTTT. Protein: CASSQQGVGTDTEAFF.

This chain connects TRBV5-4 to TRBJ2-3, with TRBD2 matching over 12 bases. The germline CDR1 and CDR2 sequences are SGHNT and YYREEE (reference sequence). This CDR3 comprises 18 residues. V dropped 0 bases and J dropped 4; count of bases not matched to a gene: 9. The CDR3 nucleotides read TGTGCCAGCAGCTTGGGCCTAGCGGGGGGGCCAAGGCCAGATACGCAGTATTTT. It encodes CASSLGLAGGPRPDTQYF. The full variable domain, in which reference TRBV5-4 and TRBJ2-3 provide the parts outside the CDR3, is ETGVTQSPTHLIKTRGQQVTLRCSSQSGHNTVSWYQQALGQGPQFIFQYYREEENGRGNFPPRFSGLQFPNYSSELNVNALELDDSALYLCASSLGLAGGPRPDTQYFGPGTRLTVL.

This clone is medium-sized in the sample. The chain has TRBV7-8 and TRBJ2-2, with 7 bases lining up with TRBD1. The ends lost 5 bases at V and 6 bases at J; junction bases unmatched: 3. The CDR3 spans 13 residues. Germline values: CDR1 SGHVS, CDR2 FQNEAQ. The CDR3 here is CASSKDRAGELFF. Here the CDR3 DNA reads TGTGCCAGCAGCAAAGACAGGGCCGGGGAGCTGTTTTTT.

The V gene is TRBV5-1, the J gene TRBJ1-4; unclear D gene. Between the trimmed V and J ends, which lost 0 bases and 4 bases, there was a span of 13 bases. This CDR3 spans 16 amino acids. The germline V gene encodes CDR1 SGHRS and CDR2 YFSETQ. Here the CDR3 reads CASSLALGSYNEKLFF. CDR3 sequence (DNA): TGCGCCAGCAGCTTGGCCCTCGGGTCTTATAATGAAAAACTGTTTTTT. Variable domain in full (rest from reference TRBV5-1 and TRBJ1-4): KAGVTQTPRYLIKTRGQQVTLSCSPISGHRSVSWYQQTPGQGLQFLFEYFSETQRNKGNFPGRFSGRQFSNSRSEMNVSTLELGDSALYLCASSLALGSYNEKLFFGSGTQLSVL.

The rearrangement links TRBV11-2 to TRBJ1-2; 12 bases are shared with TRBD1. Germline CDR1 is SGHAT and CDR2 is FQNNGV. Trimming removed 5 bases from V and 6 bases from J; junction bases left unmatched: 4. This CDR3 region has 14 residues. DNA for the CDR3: TGTGCCAGCAGCCTCGGGACAGGGGGCGATGGCTACACCTTC. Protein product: CASSLGTGGDGYTF.

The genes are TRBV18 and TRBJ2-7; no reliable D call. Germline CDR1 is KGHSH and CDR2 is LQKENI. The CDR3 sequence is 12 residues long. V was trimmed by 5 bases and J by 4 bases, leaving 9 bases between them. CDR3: CASSANYYEQYF. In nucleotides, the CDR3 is TGTGCCAGCTCAGCGAATTATTACGAGCAGTACTTC.

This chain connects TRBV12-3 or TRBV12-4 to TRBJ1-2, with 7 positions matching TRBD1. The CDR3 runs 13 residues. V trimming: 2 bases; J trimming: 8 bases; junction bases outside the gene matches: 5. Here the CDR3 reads CASSLRQGGGYTF. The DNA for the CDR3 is TGTGCCAGCAGTTTACGACAGGGTGGAGGCTACACCTTC.